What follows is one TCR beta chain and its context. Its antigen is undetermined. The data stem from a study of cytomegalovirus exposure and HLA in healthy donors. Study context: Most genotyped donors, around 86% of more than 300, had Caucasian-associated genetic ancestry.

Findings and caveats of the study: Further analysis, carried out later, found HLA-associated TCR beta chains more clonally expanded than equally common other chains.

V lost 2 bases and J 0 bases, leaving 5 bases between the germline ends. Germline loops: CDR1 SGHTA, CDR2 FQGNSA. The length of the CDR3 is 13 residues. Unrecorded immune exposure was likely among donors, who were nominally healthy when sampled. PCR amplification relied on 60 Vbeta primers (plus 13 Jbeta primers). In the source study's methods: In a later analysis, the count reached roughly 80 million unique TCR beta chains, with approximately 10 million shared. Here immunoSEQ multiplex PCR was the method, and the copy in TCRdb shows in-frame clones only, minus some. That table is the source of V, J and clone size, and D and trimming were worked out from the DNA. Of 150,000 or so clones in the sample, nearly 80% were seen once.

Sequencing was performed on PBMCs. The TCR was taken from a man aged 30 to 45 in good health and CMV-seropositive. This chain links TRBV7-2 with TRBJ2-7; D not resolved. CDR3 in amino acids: CASSLKSSYEQYF. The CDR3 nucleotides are TGTGCCAGCAGCTTAAAGAGCTCCTACGAGCAGTACTTC.